Listed below are T cell receptor beta chains from one sample, sequenced in a study of blood T cell repertoires in COVID-19. The repertoire was sequenced with immunoSEQ multiplex PCR; TCRdb's copy has only in-frame clones and lacks some. The sample has some 10,000 clones; 88% are singletons. Source material: peripheral blood. The receptors derive from a human donor in a cohort sampled during active COVID-19. The CDR3 runs from the conserved cysteine through the conserved F or W. A D gene is named only where the DNA matches it firmly. Clone size is shown for a subset of rows, as once, few, many or a class of expanded clone.

v_call	cdr3_length	j_call	clone_size	d_call	cdr3_aa	cdr3_nt
TRBV6-1	18	TRBJ2-1	once	TRBD2	CASSEGGLAGGPWGEQFF	TGTGCCAGCAGTGAAGGAGGCCTAGCGGGAGGGCCTTGGGGTGAGCAGTTCTTC
TRBV6-5	15	TRBJ2-1	.	TRBD2	CASSSSGRGYNEQFF	TGTGCCAGCAGTAGTAGCGGGAGGGGTTACAATGAGCAGTTCTTC
TRBV15	16	TRBJ1-3	.	.	CATSRQKSGGGNTIYF	TGTGCCACCAGCCGACAAAAGAGCGGGGGTGGAAACACCATATATTTT
TRBV7-2	16	TRBJ2-7	.	TRBD2	CASSLDRTSGRNEQYF	TGTGCCAGCAGCTTAGATCGGACTAGCGGGAGGAACGAGCAGTACTTC
TRBV10-1	16	TRBJ2-5	.	.	CASSEGAGVDEETQYF	TGCGCCAGCAGTGAAGGAGCAGGGGTGGATGAAGAGACCCAGTACTTC
TRBV6-6	15	TRBJ2-1	.	TRBD2	CASSVGRAVYNEQFF	TGTGCCAGCAGTGTCGGGAGGGCCGTCTACAATGAGCAGTTCTTC
TRBV2	13	TRBJ2-7	.	TRBD2	CASRTSVSYEQYF	TGTGCCAGCCGAACTAGCGTCTCCTACGAGCAGTACTTC
TRBV28	13	TRBJ1-1	.	.	CASSFRLGTEAFF	TGTGCCAGCAGTTTCCGCCTAGGAACTGAAGCTTTCTTT
TRBV4-1	16	TRBJ2-5	few	TRBD2	CASRPGLAGGEETQYF	TGCGCCAGCAGACCCGGACTAGCGGGAGGGGAAGAGACCCAGTACTTC
TRBV5-6	16	TRBJ2-3	.	.	CASSLGRATSTDTQYF	TGTGCCAGCAGCTTGGGGCGGGCCACCTCCACAGATACGCAGTATTTT
TRBV7-9	15	TRBJ1-2	few	TRBD1	CASSLGGGTDYGYTF	TGTGCCAGCAGCTTAGGGGGCGGGACAGACTATGGCTACACCTTC
TRBV7-9	18	TRBJ2-2	.	TRBD2	CASRTVQREGRHTGELFF	TGTGCCAGCAGGACGGTCCAGCGGGAGGGCCGGCACACCGGGGAGCTGTTTTTT